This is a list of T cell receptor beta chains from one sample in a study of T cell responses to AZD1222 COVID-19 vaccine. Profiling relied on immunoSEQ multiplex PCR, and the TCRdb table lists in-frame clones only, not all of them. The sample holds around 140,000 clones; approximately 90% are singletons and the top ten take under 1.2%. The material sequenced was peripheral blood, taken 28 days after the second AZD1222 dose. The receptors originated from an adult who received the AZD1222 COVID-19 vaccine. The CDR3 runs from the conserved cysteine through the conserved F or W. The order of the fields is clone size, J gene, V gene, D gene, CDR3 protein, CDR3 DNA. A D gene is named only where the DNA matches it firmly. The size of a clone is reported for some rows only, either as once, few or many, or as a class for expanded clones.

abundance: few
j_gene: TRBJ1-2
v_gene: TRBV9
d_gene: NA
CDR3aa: CASSPRGRMGGYTF
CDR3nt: TGTGCCAGCAGCCCCCGGGGGCGAATGGGCGGCTACACCTTC

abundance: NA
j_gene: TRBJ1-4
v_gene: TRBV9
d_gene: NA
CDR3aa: CASSVNSGHEKLFF
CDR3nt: TGTGCCAGCAGCGTTAACAGCGGCCATGAAAAACTGTTTTTT

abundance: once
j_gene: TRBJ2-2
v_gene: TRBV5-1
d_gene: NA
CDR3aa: CASSLGSQGGELFF
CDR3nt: TGCGCCAGCAGCTTGGGGTCCCAAGGAGGGGAGCTGTTTTTT

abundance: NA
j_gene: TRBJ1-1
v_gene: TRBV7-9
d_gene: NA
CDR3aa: CASSLSVNTEAFF
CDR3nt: TGTGCCAGCAGCTTGTCGGTGAACACTGAAGCTTTCTTT

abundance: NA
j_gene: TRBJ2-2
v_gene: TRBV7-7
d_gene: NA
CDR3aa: CASSSGLDGELFF
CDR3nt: TGTGCTAGCAGCTCGGGGCTCGACGGGGAGCTGTTTTTT

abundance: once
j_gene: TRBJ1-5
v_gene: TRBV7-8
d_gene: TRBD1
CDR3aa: CASSSGGGQHF
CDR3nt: TGTGCCAGCAGCTCAGGGGGAGGCCAGCATTTT

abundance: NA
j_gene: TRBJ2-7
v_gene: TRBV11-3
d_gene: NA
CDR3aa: CASSPTGYEQYF
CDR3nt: TGTGCCAGCAGTCCAACGGGATACGAGCAGTACTTC

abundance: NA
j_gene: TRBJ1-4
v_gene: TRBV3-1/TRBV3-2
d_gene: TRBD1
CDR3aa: CASSQVAAGGNEKLFF
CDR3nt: TGTGCCAGCAGCCAAGTCGCGGCAGGGGGTAATGAAAAACTGTTTTTT

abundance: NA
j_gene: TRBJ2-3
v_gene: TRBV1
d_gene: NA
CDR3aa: CTSTQPAGRTDTQYF
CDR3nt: TGCACCAGCACCCAGCCCGCGGGCCGCACAGATACGCAGTATTTT

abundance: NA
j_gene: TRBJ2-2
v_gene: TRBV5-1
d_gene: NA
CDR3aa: CASSPGGTAQTGELFF
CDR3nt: TGCGCCAGCAGCCCCGGCGGGACAGCCCAAACCGGGGAGCTGTTTTTT

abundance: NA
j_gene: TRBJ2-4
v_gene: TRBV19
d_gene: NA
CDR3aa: CASNRDLTKNIQYF
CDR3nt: TGTGCCAGTAACAGAGACCTTACCAAAAACATTCAGTACTTC

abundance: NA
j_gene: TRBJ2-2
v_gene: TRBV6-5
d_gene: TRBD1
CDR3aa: CASSRDRGYTGELFF
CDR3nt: TGTGCCAGCAGTCGGGACAGGGGATACACCGGGGAGCTGTTTTTT

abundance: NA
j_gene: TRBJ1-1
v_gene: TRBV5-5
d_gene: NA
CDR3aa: CASSVNQGQKNTEAFF
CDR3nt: TGTGCCAGCAGCGTAAACCAGGGGCAGAAGAACACTGAAGCTTTCTTT

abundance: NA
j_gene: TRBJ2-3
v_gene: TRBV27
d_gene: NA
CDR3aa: CASSGPQDTQYF
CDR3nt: TGTGCCAGCAGTGGCCCGCAGGATACGCAGTATTTT

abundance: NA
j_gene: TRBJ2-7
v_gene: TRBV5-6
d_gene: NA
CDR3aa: CASSPSPGVEQYF
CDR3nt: TGTGCCAGCAGCCCGAGTCCCGGGGTCGAGCAGTACTTC

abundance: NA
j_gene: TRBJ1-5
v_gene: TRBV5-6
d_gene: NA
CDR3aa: CASSIRATGNQPQHF
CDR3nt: TGTGCCAGCAGCATCCGGGCCACGGGGAATCAGCCCCAGCATTTT

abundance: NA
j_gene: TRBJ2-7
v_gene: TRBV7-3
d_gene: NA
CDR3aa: CASSLAGGTYEQYF
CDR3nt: TGTGCCAGCAGCCTCGCTGGCGGTACCTACGAGCAGTACTTC

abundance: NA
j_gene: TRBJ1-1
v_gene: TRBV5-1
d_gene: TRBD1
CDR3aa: CASSLGPQGEGEAFF
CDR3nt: TGCGCCAGCAGCTTGGGGCCACAGGGGGAGGGTGAAGCTTTCTTT

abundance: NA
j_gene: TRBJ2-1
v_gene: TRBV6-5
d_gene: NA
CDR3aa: CASRIRKGLYNEQFF
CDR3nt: TGTGCCAGCCGTATAAGAAAGGGCCTGTACAATGAGCAGTTCTTC

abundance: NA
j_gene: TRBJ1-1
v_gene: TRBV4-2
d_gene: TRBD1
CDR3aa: CASSQRRTGTGENTEAFF
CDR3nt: TGTGCCAGCAGCCAACGACGGACCGGGACAGGGGAGAACACTGAAGCTTTCTTT

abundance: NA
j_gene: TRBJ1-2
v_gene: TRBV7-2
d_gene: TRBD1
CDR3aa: CASGTGSSYGYTF
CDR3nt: TGTGCCAGCGGGACAGGATCGTCCTATGGCTACACCTTC

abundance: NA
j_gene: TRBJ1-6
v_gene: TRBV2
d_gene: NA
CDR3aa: CASRLWDTGNSPLHF
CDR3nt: TGTGCCAGCCGCTTGTGGGACACTGGTAATTCACCCCTCCACTTT

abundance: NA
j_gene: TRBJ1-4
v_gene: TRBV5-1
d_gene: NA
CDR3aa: CASSLGQKNEKLFF
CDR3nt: TGCGCCAGCAGCTTGGGGCAGAAAAATGAAAAACTGTTTTTT

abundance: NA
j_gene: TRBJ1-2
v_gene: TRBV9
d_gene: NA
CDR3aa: CASSVAGGPEIYGYTF
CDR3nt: TGTGCCAGCAGCGTAGCTGGGGGGCCGGAGATCTATGGCTACACCTTC

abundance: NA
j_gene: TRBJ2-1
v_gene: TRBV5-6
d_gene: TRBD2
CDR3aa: CASSPRLAGNEQFF
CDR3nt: TGTGCCAGCAGCCCGAGACTAGCGGGAAATGAGCAGTTCTTC

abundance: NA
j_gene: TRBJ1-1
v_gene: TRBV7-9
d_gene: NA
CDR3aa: CASSLDTEAFF
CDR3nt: TGTGCCAGCAGCTTGGATACTGAAGCTTTCTTT

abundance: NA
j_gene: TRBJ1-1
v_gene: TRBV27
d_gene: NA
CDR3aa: CASSYGGGTEAFF
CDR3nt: TGTGCCAGCAGTTACGGAGGGGGCACTGAAGCTTTCTTT

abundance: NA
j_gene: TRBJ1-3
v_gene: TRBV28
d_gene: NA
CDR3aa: CASTRAGSLLSGNTIYF
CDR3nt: TGTGCCAGCACCCGAGCGGGCAGCTTGCTTTCTGGAAACACCATATATTTT

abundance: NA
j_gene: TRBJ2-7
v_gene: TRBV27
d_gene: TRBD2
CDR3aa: CASSTLGRGYEQYF
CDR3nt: TGTGCCAGCAGTACACTGGGGAGGGGCTACGAGCAGTACTTC